This entry describes one TCR beta chain. Its antigen is as yet unknown. The source of the sample is a study of T cells in localized non-small cell lung cancer. Overall study findings and caveats: Sequencing was restricted to one tumor region; therefore, heterogeneity remains possible. The study found T cell clonality highest in uninvolved adjacent lung, above tumor.

The repertoire was sequenced with immunoSEQ multiplex PCR; TCRdb's copy has only in-frame clones and lacks some. Counted here are roughly 1,200 clones, 20% to 25% occurring once; the ten biggest clones make up around 21%. Here the sequenced sample was normal lung tissue next to the tumor, taken before any cancer treatment. This TCR was recovered from a man aged 35 to 69 with stage III squamous cell lung carcinoma.

CDR3 sequence: CASSEQGYRGYTF. In DNA form, the CDR3 reads TGTGCCAGCAGTGAGCAGGGGTATCGGGGCTACACCTTC. This chain connects TRBV25-1 to TRBJ1-2; tentative D call: TRBD1 (6 bases). CDR3 length: 13 residues. CDR1 and CDR2 (germline): MGHDK, SYGVNS. V lost 3 bases to trimming and J lost 8 bases, with 13 bases between them.